This TCR beta chain stems from a study of T cell responses to AZD1222 COVID-19 vaccine. Findings and limits, study-wide: Close to half of spike-specific TCRs reportedly recognize unmutated variant regions.

This CDR3 spans 13 amino acids. Trimming cost V 6 bases and J 11 bases, with 19 bases left between them. Germline-derived CDR1 and CDR2 are SNHLY and FYNNEI. On this clone itself: Its antigen is not known.

Here immunoSEQ multiplex PCR was the method, and the copy in TCRdb shows in-frame clones only, minus some. Among 250,000 to 300,000 clones listed, around 93% were seen once. The chain has TRBV2 and TRBJ1-1; D possibly corresponds to TRBD1 (5 bases). The sequence was collected from an adult who received the AZD1222 COVID-19 vaccine. The sequencing here drew on peripheral blood, taken 28 days after the second AZD1222 dose. Here the CDR3 reads CASRGTERGWAFF. CDR3 DNA sequence: TGTGCCAGCAGAGGGACGGAACGAGGGTGGGCTTTCTTT.